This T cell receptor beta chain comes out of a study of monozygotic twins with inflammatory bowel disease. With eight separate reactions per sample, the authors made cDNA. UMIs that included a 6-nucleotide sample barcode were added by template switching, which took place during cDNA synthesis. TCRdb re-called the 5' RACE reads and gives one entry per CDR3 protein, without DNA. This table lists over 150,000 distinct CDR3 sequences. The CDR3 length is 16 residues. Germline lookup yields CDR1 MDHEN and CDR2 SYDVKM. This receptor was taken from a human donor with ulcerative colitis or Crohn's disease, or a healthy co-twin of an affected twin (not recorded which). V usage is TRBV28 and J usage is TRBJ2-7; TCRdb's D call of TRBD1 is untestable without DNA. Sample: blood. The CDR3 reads CASIFLGQGATYEQYF.